Below, one TCR beta chain is given with its context. As yet, its antigen is unknown. This sample is drawn from a study of cytomegalovirus exposure and HLA in healthy donors. The study ran its PCR with 60 Vbeta and 13 Jbeta primers. Here immunoSEQ multiplex PCR was the method, and the copy in TCRdb shows in-frame clones only, minus some. The repertoire holds around 99,000 clones, with approximately 71% as singletons. Study results and caveats: Differences between HLA loci emerged in a later analysis of TCR association rates, with DRB1 most and HLA-C fewest. Prior analysis indicated that the majority of TCR beta V segments exhibited productivity approximately 90% or approximately 30% of the time.

The receptor was derived from an older woman in good health and CMV-seropositive. Material: PBMCs.

The CDR3 region is CASSATWTGQDGYTF. Written as DNA, the CDR3 is TGTGCCAGCAGTGCTACTTGGACAGGGCAAGATGGCTACACCTTC. V and J are TRBV25-1 and TRBJ1-2; the match to TRBD1 covers 8 bases. The CDR3 sequence is 15 residues long. Trimming cost V 4 bases and J 6 bases; bases outside gene matches: 10. Germline lookup yields CDR1 MGHDK and CDR2 SYGVNS.